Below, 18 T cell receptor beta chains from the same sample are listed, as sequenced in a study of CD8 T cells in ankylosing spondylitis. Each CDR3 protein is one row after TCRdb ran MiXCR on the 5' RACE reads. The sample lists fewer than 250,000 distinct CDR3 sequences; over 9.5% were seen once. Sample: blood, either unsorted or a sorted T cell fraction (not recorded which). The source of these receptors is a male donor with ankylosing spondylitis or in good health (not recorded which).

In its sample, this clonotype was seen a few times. This CDR3 reads CSAPIATEAFF. The CDR3 bases are TGCAGTGCTCCGATCGCCACTGAAGCTTTCTTT. The V gene is TRBV20-1, the J gene TRBJ1-1; unclear D gene. The germline V and J ends were trimmed by 5 bases and 4 bases, with 8 bases remaining between them. Germline V CDR1 and CDR2: DFQATT, SNEGSKA (reference sequence). This CDR3 comprises 11 residues.

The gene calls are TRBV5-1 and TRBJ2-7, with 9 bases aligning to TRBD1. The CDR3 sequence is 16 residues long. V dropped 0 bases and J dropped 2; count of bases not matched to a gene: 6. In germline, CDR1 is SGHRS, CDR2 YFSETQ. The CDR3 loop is CASSLAPGQGTYEQYF. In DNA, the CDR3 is TGCGCCAGCAGCTTGGCCCCCGGACAGGGGACCTACGAGCAGTACTTC.

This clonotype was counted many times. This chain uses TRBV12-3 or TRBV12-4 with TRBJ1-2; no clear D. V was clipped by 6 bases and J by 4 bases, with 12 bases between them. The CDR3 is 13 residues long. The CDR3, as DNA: TGTGCCAGCAGCAAGGACGGATCCTATGGCTACACCTTC. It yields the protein CASSKDGSYGYTF.

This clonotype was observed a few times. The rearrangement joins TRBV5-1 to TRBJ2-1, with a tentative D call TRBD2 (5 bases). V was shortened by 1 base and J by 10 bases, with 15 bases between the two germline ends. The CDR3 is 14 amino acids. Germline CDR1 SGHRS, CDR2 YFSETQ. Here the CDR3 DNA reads TGCGCCAGCAGCTTGTTGGCTAGCTTGAACGAGCAGTTCTTC. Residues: CASSLLASLNEQFF.

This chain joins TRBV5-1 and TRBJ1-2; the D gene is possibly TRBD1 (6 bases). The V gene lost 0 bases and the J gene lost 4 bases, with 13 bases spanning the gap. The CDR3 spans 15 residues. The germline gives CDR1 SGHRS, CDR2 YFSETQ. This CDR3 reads CASSLGPDSAYGYTF. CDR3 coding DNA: TGCGCCAGCAGCTTGGGTCCGGACAGTGCCTATGGCTACACCTTC.

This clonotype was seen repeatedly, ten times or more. The CDR3 spells CSARRSDNNQPQHF. CDR3 sequence (DNA): TGCAGTGCTAGAAGGTCGGACAACAATCAGCCCCAGCATTTT. This sequence joins TRBV20-1 and TRBJ1-5, with D perhaps matching TRBD1 (5 bases). CDR1 DFQATT and CDR2 SNEGSKA come from the germline V gene (reference sequence). The length of the CDR3 is 14 residues. V lost 2 bases to trimming and J lost 3 bases, with 11 bases between them.

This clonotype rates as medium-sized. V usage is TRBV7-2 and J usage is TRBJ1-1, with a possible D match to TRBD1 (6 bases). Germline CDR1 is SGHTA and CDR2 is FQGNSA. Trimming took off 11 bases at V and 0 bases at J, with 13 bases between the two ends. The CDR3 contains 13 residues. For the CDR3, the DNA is TGTGCCGGACAGACAGAGATGAACACTGAAGCTTTCTTT. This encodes CAGQTEMNTEAFF. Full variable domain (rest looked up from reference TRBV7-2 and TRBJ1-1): GAGVSQSPSNKVTEKGKDVELRCDPISGHTALYWYRQSLGQGLEFLIYFQGNSAPDKSGLPSDRFSAERTGGSVSTLTIQRTQQEDSAVYLCAGQTEMNTEAFFGQGTRLTVV.

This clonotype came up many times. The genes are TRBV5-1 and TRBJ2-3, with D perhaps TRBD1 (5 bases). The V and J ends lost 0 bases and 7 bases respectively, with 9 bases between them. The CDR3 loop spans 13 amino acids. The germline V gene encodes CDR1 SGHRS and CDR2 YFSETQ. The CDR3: CASSLDRTYTQYF. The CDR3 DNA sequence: TGCGCCAGCAGCTTGGACAGGACATATACGCAGTATTTT. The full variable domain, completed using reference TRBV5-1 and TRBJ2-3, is KAGVTQTPRYLIKTRGQQVTLSCSPISGHRSVSWYQQTPGQGLQFLFEYFSETQRNKGNFPGRFSGRQFSNSRSEMNVSTLELGDSALYLCASSLDRTYTQYFGPGTRLTVL.

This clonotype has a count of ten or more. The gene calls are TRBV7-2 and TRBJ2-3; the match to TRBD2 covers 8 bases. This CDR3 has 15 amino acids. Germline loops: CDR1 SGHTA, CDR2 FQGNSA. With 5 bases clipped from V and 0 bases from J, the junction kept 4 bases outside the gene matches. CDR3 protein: CASSVSGASTDTQYF. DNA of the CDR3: TGTGCCAGCAGCGTTAGCGGGGCAAGCACAGATACGCAGTATTTT.

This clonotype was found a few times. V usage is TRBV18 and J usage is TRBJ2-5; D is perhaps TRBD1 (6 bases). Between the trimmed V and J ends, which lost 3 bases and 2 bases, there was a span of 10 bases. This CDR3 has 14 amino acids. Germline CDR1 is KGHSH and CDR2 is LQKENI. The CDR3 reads CASSPGQSQETQYF. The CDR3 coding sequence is TGTGCCAGCTCACCCGGACAGTCACAAGAGACCCAGTACTTC.

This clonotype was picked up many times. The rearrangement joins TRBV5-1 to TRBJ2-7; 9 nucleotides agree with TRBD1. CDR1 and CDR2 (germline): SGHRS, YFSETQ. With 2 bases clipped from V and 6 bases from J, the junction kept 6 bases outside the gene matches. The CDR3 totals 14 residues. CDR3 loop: CASSFGTGTGEQYF. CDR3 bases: TGCGCCAGCAGCTTTGGGACAGGGACGGGCGAGCAGTACTTC.

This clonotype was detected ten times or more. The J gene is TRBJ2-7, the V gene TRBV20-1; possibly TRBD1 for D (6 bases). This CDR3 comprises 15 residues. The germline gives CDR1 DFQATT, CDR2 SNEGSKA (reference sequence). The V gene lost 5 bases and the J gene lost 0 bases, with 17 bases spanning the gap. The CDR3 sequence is CSARAGVQGSYEQYF. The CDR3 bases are TGCAGTGCTCGCGCAGGGGTTCAGGGCTCCTACGAGCAGTACTTC.

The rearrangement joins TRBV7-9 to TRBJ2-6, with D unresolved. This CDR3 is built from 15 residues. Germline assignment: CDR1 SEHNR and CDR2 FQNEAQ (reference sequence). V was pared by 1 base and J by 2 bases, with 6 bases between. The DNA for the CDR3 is TGTGCCAGCAGCTTAGTACACCCTGGGGCCAACGTCCTGACTTTC. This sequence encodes CASSLVHPGANVLTF.

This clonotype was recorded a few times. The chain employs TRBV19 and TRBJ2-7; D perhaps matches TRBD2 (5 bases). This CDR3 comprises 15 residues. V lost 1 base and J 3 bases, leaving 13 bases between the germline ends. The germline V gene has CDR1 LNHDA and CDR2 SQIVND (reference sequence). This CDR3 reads CASSIVSDFGYEQYF. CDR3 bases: TGTGCCAGTAGTATAGTGTCGGACTTCGGCTACGAGCAGTACTTC.

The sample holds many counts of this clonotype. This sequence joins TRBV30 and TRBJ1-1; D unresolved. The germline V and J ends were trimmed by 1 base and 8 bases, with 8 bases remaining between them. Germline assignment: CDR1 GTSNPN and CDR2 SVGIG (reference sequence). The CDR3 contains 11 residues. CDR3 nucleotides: TGTGCCTGGAGTGCACAGATCGAAGCTTTCTTT. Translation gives CAWSAQIEAFF.

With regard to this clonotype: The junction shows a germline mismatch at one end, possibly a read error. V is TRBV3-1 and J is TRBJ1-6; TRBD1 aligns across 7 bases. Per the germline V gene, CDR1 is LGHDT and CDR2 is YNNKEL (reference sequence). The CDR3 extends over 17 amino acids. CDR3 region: CASTQDSSGGPGSPLHF. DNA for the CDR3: TGTGCCAGCACCCAAGATTCATCAGGGGGTCCTGGATCACCCCTCCACTTT.

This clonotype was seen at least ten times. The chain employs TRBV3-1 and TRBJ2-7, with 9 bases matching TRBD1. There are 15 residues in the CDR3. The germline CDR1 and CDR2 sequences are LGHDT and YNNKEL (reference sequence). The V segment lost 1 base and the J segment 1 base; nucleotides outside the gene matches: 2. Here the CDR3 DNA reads TGTGCCAGCAGCCAAGGGACAGGGGCATCCTACGAGCAGTACTTC. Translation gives CASSQGTGASYEQYF.

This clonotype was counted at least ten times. The CDR3 loop reads CASGGSGGLAGGIPDTQYF. The CDR3 DNA follows: TGCGCCAGCGGAGGCTCCGGAGGACTAGCGGGGGGAATACCAGATACGCAGTATTTT. This chain links TRBV5-1 with TRBJ2-3; 14 positions agree with TRBD2. The CDR3 is 19 amino acids. CDR1 is SGHRS, CDR2 YFSETQ, per germline. The V and J ends lost 7 bases and 4 bases, in that order; junction bases with no gene match: 17.